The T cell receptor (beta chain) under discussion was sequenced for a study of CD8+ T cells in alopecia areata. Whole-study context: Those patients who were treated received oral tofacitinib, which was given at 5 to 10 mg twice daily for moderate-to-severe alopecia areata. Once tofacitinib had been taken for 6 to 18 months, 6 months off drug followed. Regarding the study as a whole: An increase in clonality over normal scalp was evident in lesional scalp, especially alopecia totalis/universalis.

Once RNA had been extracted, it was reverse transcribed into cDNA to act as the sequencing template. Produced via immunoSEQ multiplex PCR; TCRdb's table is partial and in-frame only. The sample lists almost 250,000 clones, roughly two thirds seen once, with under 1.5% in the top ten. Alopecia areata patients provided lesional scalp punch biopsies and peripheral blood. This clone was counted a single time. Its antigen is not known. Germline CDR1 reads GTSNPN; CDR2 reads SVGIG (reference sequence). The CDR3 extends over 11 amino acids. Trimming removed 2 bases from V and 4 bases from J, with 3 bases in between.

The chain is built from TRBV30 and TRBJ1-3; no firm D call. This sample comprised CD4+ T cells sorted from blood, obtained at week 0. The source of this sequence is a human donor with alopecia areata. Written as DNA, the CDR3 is TGTGCCTGGAGTCGGGGAAACACCATATATTTT. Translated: CAWSRGNTIYF. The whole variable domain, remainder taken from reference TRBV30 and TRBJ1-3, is SQTIHQWPATLVQPVGSPLSLECTVEGTSNPNLYWYRQAAGRGLQLLFYSVGIGQISSEVPQNLSASRPQDRQFILSSKKLLLSDSGFYLCAWSRGNTIYFGEGSWLTVV.